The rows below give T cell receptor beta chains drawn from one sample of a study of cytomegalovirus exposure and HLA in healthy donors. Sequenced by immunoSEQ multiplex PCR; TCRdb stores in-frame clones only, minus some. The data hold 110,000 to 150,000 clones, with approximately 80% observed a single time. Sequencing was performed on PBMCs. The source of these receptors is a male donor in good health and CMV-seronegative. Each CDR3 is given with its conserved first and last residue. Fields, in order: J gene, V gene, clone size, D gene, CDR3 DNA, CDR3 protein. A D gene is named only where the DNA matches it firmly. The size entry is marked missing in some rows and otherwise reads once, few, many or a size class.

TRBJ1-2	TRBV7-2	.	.	TGTGCCAGCAGCTTAGCTTCCACAGCAAACTATGGCTACACCTTC	CASSLASTANYGYTF
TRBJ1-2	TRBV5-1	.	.	TGCGCCAGCAGCTTGGGATGGGACATTCAAACTGGAGGCTACACCTTC	CASSLGWDIQTGGYTF
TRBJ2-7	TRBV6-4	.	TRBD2	TGTGCCAGCAGAAAGCTAGCGGGAGGGCCCTACGAGCAGTACTTC	CASRKLAGGPYEQYF
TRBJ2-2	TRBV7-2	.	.	TGTGCCAGCAGCTTAGTGGGCGGGGTGAACACCGGGGAGCTGTTTTTT	CASSLVGGVNTGELFF
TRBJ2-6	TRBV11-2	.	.	TGTGCCAGCAGCTACACCTCTGGGGCCAACGTCCTGACTTTC	CASSYTSGANVLTF
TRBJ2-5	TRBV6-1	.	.	TGTGCCAGCAGTGAAGCGCGGAGGGTAAGGTACTTC	CASSEARRVRYF
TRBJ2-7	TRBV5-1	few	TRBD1	TGCGCCAGCAGCTGGACTGAAATGGGACAGGCCACCTACGAGCAGTACTTC	CASSWTEMGQATYEQYF
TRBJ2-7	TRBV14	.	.	TGTGCCAGCAGCCGGACAGCCCCCTACGAGCAGTACTTC	CASSRTAPYEQYF
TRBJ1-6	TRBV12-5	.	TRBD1	TGTGCTAGTGGTTTTGCGGGGACAGGGGGCGCGACAAGGAATTCACCCCTCCACTTT	CASGFAGTGGATRNSPLHF
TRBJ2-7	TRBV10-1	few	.	TGCGCCAGCAGTGACTCCTCCTACCCTTACGAGCAGTACTTC	CASSDSSYPYEQYF
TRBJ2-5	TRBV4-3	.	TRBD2	TGCGCCAGCAGCCAAGATGGGGCGGGGGTGAGGGAGACCCAGTACTTC	CASSQDGAGVRETQYF
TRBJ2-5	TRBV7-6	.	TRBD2	TGTGCCAGCAGCAAGGGGACTACCCAAGAGACCCAGTACTTC	CASSKGTTQETQYF
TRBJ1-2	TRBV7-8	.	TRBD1	TGTGCCAGCAGCCCAGGACAGGGCAGTAACTATGGCTACACCTTC	CASSPGQGSNYGYTF
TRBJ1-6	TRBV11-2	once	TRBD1	TGTGCCAGCAGCTTAGAGAAGGGGGCAGGATCACCCCTCCACTTT	CASSLEKGAGSPLHF
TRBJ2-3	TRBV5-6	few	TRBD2	TGTGCCAGCAGCTCCGGACTAGCGGGTGCAGATACGCAGTATTTT	CASSSGLAGADTQYF
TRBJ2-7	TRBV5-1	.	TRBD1	TGCGCCAGCAGCTTGTATGGCGGCCGGACAGGGGACGAGCAGTACTTC	CASSLYGGRTGDEQYF
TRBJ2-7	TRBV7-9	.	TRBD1	TGTGCCAGCAGCTTAGCGACTCGGGACAGGGGCACCTACGAGCAGTACTTC	CASSLATRDRGTYEQYF
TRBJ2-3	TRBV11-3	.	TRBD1	TGTGCCAGCAGCCTTCGACAGGGAAGCACAGATACGCAGTATTTT	CASSLRQGSTDTQYF
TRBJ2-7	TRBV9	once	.	TGTGCCAGCAGCTTCCACTCGGCGAGGGAGGAGCAGTACTTC	CASSFHSAREEQYF